A single sample gave rise to the 8 T cell receptor beta chains below, sequenced in a study of shared clonotypes between healthy human individuals. Assay used: immunoSEQ multiplex PCR; TCRdb lists only in-frame clones, some missing. This table has roughly 2 million clones, roughly 95% appearing once. Sequenced: naive CD4+ T cells sorted from blood. Subset here: CD45RA+ positively selected. The receptors were gathered from a man aged 18 to 29 in good health.

This clone was observed once. This rearrangement joins TRBV7-9 to TRBJ1-4; TRBD1 agrees at 7 bases. V was pared by 5 bases and J by 6 bases, with 9 bases of the junction left unmatched. Germline assignment: CDR1 SEHNR and CDR2 FQNEAQ (reference sequence). This CDR3 has 15 amino acids. CDR3 nucleotides: TGTGCCAGCAGCCTGGGGGGGACAGTAGATGAAAAACTGTTTTTT. Residues: CASSLGGTVDEKLFF.

For this clone: Other nucleotide sequences from this sample produce the same CDR3. V is TRBV6-1 and J is TRBJ2-7, with 7 bases fitting TRBD1. With V trimmed by 5 bases and J by 0 bases, 4 bases remained unmatched. Germline CDR1 reads MNHNS; CDR2 reads SASEGT. The CDR3 covers 14 residues. CDR3 DNA: TGTGCCAGCAGTCGGACAGGAAGCTCCTACGAGCAGTACTTC. Amino acid sequence: CASSRTGSSYEQYF.

The rearrangement joins TRBV6-5 to TRBJ2-1; D not resolved. Germline V lookup: CDR1 MNHEY, CDR2 SVGAGI. This CDR3 comprises 14 residues. V was cut by 6 bases and J by 5 bases, with 14 bases left in between. Written as DNA, the CDR3 is TGTGCCAGCAGGTCCCGGTCCACTCACAATGAGCAGTTCTTC. It is translated as CASRSRSTHNEQFF.

This rearrangement joins TRBV5-1 to TRBJ2-2; 9 nucleotides match TRBD2. J gave up 5 bases and V 0 bases, and 11 bases lay outside the gene matches. The CDR3 is 18 residues long. Germline lookup yields CDR1 SGHRS and CDR2 YFSETQ. This CDR3 reads CASSLESLAGSRTGELFF. The CDR3, as DNA: TGCGCCAGCAGCTTGGAGTCCCTAGCGGGGTCAAGGACCGGGGAGCTGTTTTTT.

In regard to this clone: The sample has other DNA sequences that encode this CDR3 too. V usage is TRBV9 and J usage is TRBJ1-6; D remains unclear. Trimming pared 0 bases from V and 7 bases from J, leaving 5 bases between. CDR1 is SGDLS and CDR2 is YYNGEE in the germline V gene. This CDR3 is built from 13 residues. The CDR3 DNA reads as TGTGCCAGCAGCGTAGAAGGCAATTCACCCCTCCACTTT. Its translation: CASSVEGNSPLHF.

The chain employs TRBV2 and TRBJ2-7, with D tentatively TRBD1 or TRBD2 (5 bases each). From germline, CDR1 is SNHLY and CDR2 FYNNEI. The CDR3 covers 14 residues. The V and J ends lost 5 bases and 1 base respectively, with 12 bases between them. CDR3 sequence reads: CASSPRGESYEQYF. Written as DNA, the CDR3 is TGTGCCAGCAGTCCCCGAGGGGAGTCCTACGAGCAGTACTTC.

The CDR3 region has the DNA TGTGCCAGCAGTGAAGGTAGTCAGATCAGGGCAGATACGCAGTATTTT. This codes for CASSEGSQIRADTQYF. This rearrangement joins TRBV2 to TRBJ2-3; D possibly corresponds to TRBD1 (5 bases). The CDR3 is 16 residues long. Germline V lookup: CDR1 SNHLY, CDR2 FYNNEI. Trimming removed 1 base from V and 4 bases from J, with 15 bases in between.

The CDR3 nucleotides read TGCGCCAGCAGCTTAATAAGGATCGGGACAGGGCCCTACGAGCAGTACTTC. Its translation: CASSLIRIGTGPYEQYF. The V gene is TRBV5-1, the J gene TRBJ2-7, with 9 bases identical to TRBD1. Germline V gene data show CDR1 as SGHRS and CDR2 as YFSETQ. This CDR3 has 17 residues. V shed 2 bases, J shed 2 bases, and the junction held 11 bases outside the gene matches.